This TCR beta chain is from a study of blood T cell repertoires in COVID-19. Germline V gives CDR1 SQVTM, CDR2 ANQGSEA. V lost 6 bases to trimming and J lost 6 bases, with 19 bases between them. The CDR3 has 14 residues. Sequencing used immunoSEQ multiplex PCR; TCRdb keeps in-frame clones, though not all of them. The sample records approximately 110,000 clones, about two thirds being singletons. Sequenced material: peripheral blood. The TCR originated in a human donor with acute or convalescent COVID-19. The donor label of this sample is uncertain. This rearrangement joins TRBV29-1 to TRBJ2-3; perhaps TRBD2 as D (7 bases). The CDR3 reads CSVLSRGALDTQYF. In DNA form, the CDR3 reads TGCAGCGTCCTCTCACGGGGGGCCTTGGATACGCAGTATTTT.